This T cell receptor beta chain was profiled in a study of T cell responses to AZD1222 COVID-19 vaccine (dated by TCRdb to 2020 to 2023). With regard to the full study: AZD1222 recipients with second doses at about 4 weeks or about 12 weeks were pooled, because spike-specific TCR depth and breadth did not differ between schedules. A total of just over 230 trial participants underwent TCR sequencing, of whom 200 to 220 received two doses of AZD1222 and roughly 25 received two doses of the MenACWY control vaccine. Trial participants were enrolled by age into 18-55, 56-69 and 70-plus year subgroups, with roughly 160, 29 and 62 TCR-sequenced participants respectively. What the authors observed across the whole study: Conclusions about previously exposed vaccinees are limited because only six or seven AZD1222 recipients were SARS-CoV-2 seropositive at baseline. Vaccine-associated CD4 TCRs spanned the whole spike protein, with dominant responses in regions 160-218 and 743-854. Reportedly, close to half of the unique spike-specific TCRs recognized epitopes lying outside the regions that are mutated in the B.1.351 and B.1.1.7 variants. In the small 56-69-year group, the increase in depth fell short of significance, most likely because of low power. Spike-specific TCR breadth and depth rose significantly after two AZD1222 doses compared with day 0 and with MenACWY recipients. Because no day 14 peak-response samples were available, the repertoires could be characterized only after the peak T cell response. Participants were mostly white British, with more females than males. The authors suggested clonal diversity may have been underestimated.

Relative to germline, V is 3 bases shorter and J is 5 bases shorter, with 10 bases between their ends. The CDR3 starts with the cysteine, ends with the phenylalanine, and has 12 residues. Of the read, only the CDR3 DNA is kept; its 36 bases are in frame from base 1. CDR1 and CDR2 (SQVTM, ANQGSEA) derive from the germline V gene. This specimen's time point label, per the study, means: baseline before first vaccination. Vaccinee samples were obtained from the UK trials COV001 and COV002, which included a single-blind randomized controlled phase 2/3 trial of AZD1222 (ChAdOx1 nCoV-19) in healthy adults. Trial participant PBMC samples were collected at day 0 and day 28 after the second dose for TCRbeta chain sequencing. As for this clone: Its antigen is still unknown. Base qualities are not at hand, and no much larger clone is one base apart.

The CDR3 regions of human TCRbeta chains were analyzed by immunosequencing. In the authors' own workflow: TCRs in the repertoires were compared against a reference library of SARS-CoV-2-specific TCRs that had been generated with the MIRA antigen-specificity platform. Breadth was defined as the fraction of unique TCRs that were SARS-CoV-2-associated. Depth was defined as the fraction of total T cells that were SARS-CoV-2-associated. Each spike-specific TCR was assigned to its reactive spike region and to a CD4 or CD8 class using the MIRA data. Log10-transformed breadth and depth values were compared by one-way ANOVA with Sidak's multiple comparisons tests. What TCRdb holds here is the immuneACCESS table cut down to in-frame rearrangements. Part of the clones is not present; checked against another copy, under half of the missing clones reflect an unresolved V gene, and the others are unexplained. Clonal size and the V and J genes are those of that table, whereas D and trimming came from the DNA. The table for this sample lists about 130,000 clones; around 87% of them were counted only once. 1.3% to 1.5% of the sample rests with the top ten.

Specimen: peripheral blood, collected on day 0 of AZD1222 vaccination. The chain is assembled from TRBV29-1 and TRBJ2-5; the D gene assignment is ambiguous. The clonotype was recovered from an adult in good health. The CDR3: CSVDHVGETQYF. The DNA reads as follows: TGCAGCGTTGATCATGTCGGGGAGACCCAGTACTTC.